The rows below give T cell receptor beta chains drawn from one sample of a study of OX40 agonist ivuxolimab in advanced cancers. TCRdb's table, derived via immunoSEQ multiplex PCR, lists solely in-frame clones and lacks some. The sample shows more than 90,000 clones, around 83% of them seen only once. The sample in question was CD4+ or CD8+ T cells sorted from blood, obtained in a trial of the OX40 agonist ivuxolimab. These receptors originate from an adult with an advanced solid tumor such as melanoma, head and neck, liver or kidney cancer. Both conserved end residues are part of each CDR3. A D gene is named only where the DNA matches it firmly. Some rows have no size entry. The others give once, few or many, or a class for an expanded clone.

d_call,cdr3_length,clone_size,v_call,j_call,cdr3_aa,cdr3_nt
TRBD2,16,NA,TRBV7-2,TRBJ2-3,CASSLFLAGGRDTQYF,TGTGCCAGCAGCTTATTCCTAGCGGGGGGCCGAGATACGCAGTATTTT
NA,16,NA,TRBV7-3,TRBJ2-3,CASSQKGTVGAHTQYF,TGTGCCAGCAGCCAAAAGGGGACCGTCGGGGCACATACGCAGTATTTT
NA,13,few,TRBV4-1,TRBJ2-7,CASSQDLGREQYF,TGCGCCAGCAGCCAAGATCTGGGCCGCGAGCAGTACTTC
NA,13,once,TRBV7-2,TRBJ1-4,CASSFRGNEKLFF,TGTGCCAGCAGCTTCAGGGGCAATGAAAAACTGTTTTTT
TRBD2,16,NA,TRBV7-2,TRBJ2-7,CASSLDPSGRTYEQYF,TGTGCCAGCAGCTTAGACCCCAGCGGGAGGACCTACGAGCAGTACTTC
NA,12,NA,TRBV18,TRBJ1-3,CASSPSGNTIYF,TGTGCCAGCTCACCTTCTGGAAACACCATATATTTT
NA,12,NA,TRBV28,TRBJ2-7,CASRPDAYEQYF,TGTGCCAGCAGACCGGATGCCTACGAGCAGTACTTC
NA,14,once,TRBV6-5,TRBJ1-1,CASSTGLRDTEAFF,TGTGCCAGCAGTACGGGACTTAGGGACACTGAAGCTTTCTTT
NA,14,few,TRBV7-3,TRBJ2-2,CASSFPGLTGELFF,TGTGCCAGCAGCTTTCCGGGGTTGACCGGGGAGCTGTTTTTT
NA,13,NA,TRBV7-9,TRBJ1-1,CASSLYENTEAFF,TGTGCCAGCTCCCTTTATGAGAACACTGAAGCTTTCTTT
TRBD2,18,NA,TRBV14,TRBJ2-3,CASSQDGGKETSTDTQYF,TGTGCCAGCAGCCAAGACGGGGGGAAAGAAACTAGCACAGATACGCAGTATTTT
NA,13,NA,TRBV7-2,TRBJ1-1,CASSSQMNTEAFF,TGTGCCAGCAGCTCTCAGATGAACACTGAAGCTTTCTTT
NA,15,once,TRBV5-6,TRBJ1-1,CASSLVGRFYTEAFF,TGTGCCAGCAGCTTGGTAGGGAGGTTTTACACTGAAGCTTTCTTT
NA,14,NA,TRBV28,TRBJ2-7,CASRRQETIHEQYF,TGTGCCAGCAGACGACAGGAGACAATCCACGAGCAGTACTTC
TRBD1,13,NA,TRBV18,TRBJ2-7,CASSPGQGFEQYF,TGTGCCAGCTCACCGGGACAGGGGTTTGAGCAGTACTTC
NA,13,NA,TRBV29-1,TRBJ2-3,CSVRTAFTDTQYF,TGCAGCGTTAGGACAGCCTTCACAGATACGCAGTATTTT
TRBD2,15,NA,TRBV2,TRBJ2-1,CASRGLAGGYNEQFF,TGTGCCAGCAGGGGACTAGCGGGGGGATACAATGAGCAGTTCTTC
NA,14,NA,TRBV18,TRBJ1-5,CASSPQGSNQPQHF,TGTGCCAGCTCACCTCAGGGTTCCAATCAGCCCCAGCATTTT
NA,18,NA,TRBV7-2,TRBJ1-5,CASSPTGGRVYSNQPQHF,TGTGCCAGCAGCCCCACGGGGGGCAGGGTCTATAGCAATCAGCCCCAGCATTTT
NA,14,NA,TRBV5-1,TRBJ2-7,CASSATGLTYEQYF,TGCGCCAGCAGCGCGACAGGTCTTACCTACGAGCAGTACTTC
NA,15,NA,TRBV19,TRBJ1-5,CASSITSYSNQPQHF,TGTGCCAGTAGTATAACGTCATATAGCAATCAGCCCCAGCATTTT
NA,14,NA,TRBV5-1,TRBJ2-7,CASSLQTSSYEQYF,TGCGCCAGCAGCTTGCAGACGAGCTCCTACGAGCAGTACTTC
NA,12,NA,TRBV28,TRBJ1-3,CASRGSGNTIYF,TGTGCCAGCAGAGGTTCTGGAAACACCATATATTTT
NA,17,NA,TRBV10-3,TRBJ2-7,CAISESIRGTLAYEQYF,TGTGCCATCAGTGAGTCGATTCGGGGGACTCTAGCCTACGAGCAGTACTTC
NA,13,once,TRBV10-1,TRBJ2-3,CASSGGLTDTQYF,TGCGCCAGCAGTGGGGGTCTGACAGATACGCAGTATTTT
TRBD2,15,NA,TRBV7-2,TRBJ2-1,CASSPQRGSHNEQFF,TGTGCCAGCAGCCCACAGCGGGGGTCCCACAATGAGCAGTTCTTC
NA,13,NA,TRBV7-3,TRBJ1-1,CASSGHPNTEAFF,TGTGCCAGCAGCGGACACCCGAACACTGAAGCTTTCTTT
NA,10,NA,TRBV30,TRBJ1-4,CAAQYEKLFF,TGTGCCGCCCAGTATGAAAAACTGTTTTTT
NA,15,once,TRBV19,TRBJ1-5,CASSPATSRNQPQHF,TGTGCCAGTAGTCCAGCGACTAGCAGGAATCAGCCCCAGCATTTT
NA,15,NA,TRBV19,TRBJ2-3,CASSIAELNTDTQYF,TGTGCCAGTAGTATAGCAGAGCTCAACACAGATACGCAGTATTTT
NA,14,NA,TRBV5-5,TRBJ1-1,CASSLAYISNEAFF,TGTGCCAGCAGCTTGGCCTACATATCAAACGAAGCTTTCTTT
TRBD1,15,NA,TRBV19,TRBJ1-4,CASSGKTGGFEKLFF,TGTGCCAGTAGTGGAAAGACAGGGGGCTTTGAAAAACTGTTTTTT
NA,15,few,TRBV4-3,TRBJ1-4,CASSVNQQRNEKLFF,TGCGCCAGCAGCGTCAATCAACAGAGAAATGAAAAACTGTTTTTT
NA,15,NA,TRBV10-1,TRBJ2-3,CTRGGPPLLTDTQYF,TGCACAAGGGGGGGTCCTCCTTTACTTACAGATACGCAGTATTTT
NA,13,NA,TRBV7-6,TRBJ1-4,CASSLVTGGKLFF,TGTGCCAGCAGCTTAGTTACGGGAGGAAAACTGTTTTTT
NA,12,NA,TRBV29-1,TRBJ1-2,CSAKTGNYGYTF,TGCAGCGCCAAAACAGGGAACTATGGCTACACCTTC
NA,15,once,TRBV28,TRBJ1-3,CASSWRHLSGNTIYF,TGTGCCAGCAGTTGGAGACACCTCTCTGGAAACACCATATATTTT
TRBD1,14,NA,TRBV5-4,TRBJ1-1,CASSWPGGNTEAFF,TGTGCCAGCAGCTGGCCAGGGGGTAACACTGAAGCTTTCTTT
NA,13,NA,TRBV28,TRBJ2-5,CASSLPLRETQYF,TGTGCCAGCAGTTTACCCCTCCGGGAGACCCAGTACTTC
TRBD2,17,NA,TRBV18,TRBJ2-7,CASSPGQQRLAGYEQYF,TGTGCCAGCTCACCGGGGCAACAGAGACTAGCTGGCTACGAGCAGTACTTC
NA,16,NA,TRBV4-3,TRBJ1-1,CASSQHQGSVNTEAFF,TGCGCCAGCAGCCAGCACCAGGGTTCTGTGAACACTGAAGCTTTCTTT